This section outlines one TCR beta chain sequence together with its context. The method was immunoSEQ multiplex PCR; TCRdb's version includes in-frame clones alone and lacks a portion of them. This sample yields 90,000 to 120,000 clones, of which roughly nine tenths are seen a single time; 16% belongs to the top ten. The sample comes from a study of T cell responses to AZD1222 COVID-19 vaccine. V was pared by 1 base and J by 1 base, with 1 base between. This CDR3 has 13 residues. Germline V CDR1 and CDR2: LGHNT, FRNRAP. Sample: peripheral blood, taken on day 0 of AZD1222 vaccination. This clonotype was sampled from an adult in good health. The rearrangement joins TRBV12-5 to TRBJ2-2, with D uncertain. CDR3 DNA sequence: TGTGCTAGTGGTTTGGGGAACACCGGGGAGCTGTTTTTT. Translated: CASGLGNTGELFF.